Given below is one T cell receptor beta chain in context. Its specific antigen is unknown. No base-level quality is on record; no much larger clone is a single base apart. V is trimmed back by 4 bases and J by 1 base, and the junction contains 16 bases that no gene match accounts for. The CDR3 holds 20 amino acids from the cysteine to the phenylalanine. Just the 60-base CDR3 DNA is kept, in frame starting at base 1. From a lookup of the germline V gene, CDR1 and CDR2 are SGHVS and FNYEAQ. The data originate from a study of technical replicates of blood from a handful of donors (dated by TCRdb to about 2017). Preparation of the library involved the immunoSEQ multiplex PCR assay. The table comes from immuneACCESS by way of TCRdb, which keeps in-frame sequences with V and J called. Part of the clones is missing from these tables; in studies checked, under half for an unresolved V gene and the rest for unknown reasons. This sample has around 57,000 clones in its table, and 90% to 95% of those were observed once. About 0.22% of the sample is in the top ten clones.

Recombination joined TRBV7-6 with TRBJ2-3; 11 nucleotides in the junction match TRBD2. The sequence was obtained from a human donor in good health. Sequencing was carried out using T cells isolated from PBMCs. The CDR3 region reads CASSSPTSGGSNIGTDTQYF. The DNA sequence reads TGTGCCAGCAGCTCTCCTACTAGCGGGGGTTCTAATATCGGCACAGATACGCAGTATTTT.